The 2 T cell receptor beta chains given below trace back to one sample, sequenced in a study of cytomegalovirus exposure and HLA in healthy donors (dated by TCRdb to 2015 to 2018). Libraries were prepared through the immunoSEQ multiplex PCR assay. A mixture of 60 forward primers for TCR Vbeta segments and 13 reverse primers for TCR Jbeta segments was used in the multiplex PCR. The source is immuneACCESS, and TCRdb retained only in-frame sequences with V and J called. Part of the clones is not carried over; for the studies checked, unresolved V genes explain less than half of this, and the remainder is unexplained. The sample has around 90,000 clones on record, roughly nine tenths of them singletons. The top ten hold over 8.5% of the sample. Input material: PBMCs. The receptors shown here come from a young man in good health and CMV-seropositive.

This clone was found once. The V gene is TRBV5-6, the J gene TRBJ1-3; D is perhaps TRBD1 (5 bases). The V and J ends lost 3 bases and 2 bases respectively, with 9 bases between them. The CDR3 consists of 14 residues. Germline-derived CDR1 and CDR2 are SGHDT and YYEEEE. This CDR3 reads CASSSQGTGNTIYF. The CDR3 DNA follows: TGTGCCAGCAGCTCGCAGGGTACTGGAAACACCATATATTTT.

This chain links TRBV14 with TRBJ2-3; TRBD1 matches 10 bases. This CDR3 has 16 residues. CDR1 and CDR2 from the germline V gene are SGHDN and FVKESK. The V and J ends lost 2 bases and 2 bases, in that order; junction bases with no gene match: 4. The CDR3 loop is CASSQWTGGTTDTQYF. The DNA of the CDR3 is TGTGCCAGCAGCCAATGGACAGGGGGTACCACAGATACGCAGTATTTT.